The 20 T cell receptor beta chains in this list originate from one sample, sequenced in a study of T cell responses to AZD1222 COVID-19 vaccine. Produced via immunoSEQ multiplex PCR; TCRdb's table is partial and in-frame only. Of about 70,000 clones listed, roughly 85% are singletons. This sample comprised peripheral blood, obtained on day 0 of AZD1222 vaccination. The receptors stem from an adult in good health.

As for this clone: Compared with germline, one end of the junction differs, possibly owing to a read error. V is TRBV7-9 and J is TRBJ2-7, with 9 bases identical to TRBD1. This CDR3 region has 15 residues. Per the germline V gene, CDR1 is SEHNR and CDR2 is FQNEAQ (reference sequence). This CDR3 is CASSLAGTGYHEQYF. In DNA, the CDR3 is TGTGCCAGCAGCCTAGCCGGGACAGGGTACCACGAGCAGTACTTC.

V and J are TRBV25-1 and TRBJ1-2, with D unclear. Trimming shortened V by 5 bases and J by 7 bases, and 23 bases separated the two germline ends. CDR3 size: 16 residues. CDR1 is MGHDK, CDR2 SYGVNS, per germline. The DNA of the CDR3 is TGTGCCAGCAGTCACCCCGGGCCTCAAGCAACAGCTGGCTACACCTTC. As protein: CASSHPGPQATAGYTF.

The chain carries TRBV5-6 and TRBJ1-5; TRBD1 might be the D (5 bases). V was cut by 0 bases and J by 2 bases, with 6 bases left in between. The CDR3 has 14 residues. Germline loops: CDR1 SGHDT, CDR2 YYEEEE. DNA for the CDR3: TGTGCCAGCAGCTTGGTACAGGGCAATCAGCCCCAGCATTTT. This sequence encodes CASSLVQGNQPQHF.

The chain joins TRBV2 to TRBJ1-2; 8 bases match TRBD1. Germline V gene lookup returns CDR1 SNHLY and CDR2 FYNNEI. The length of the CDR3 is 13 residues. J lost 7 bases, V lost 5 bases, and 6 bases had no gene match. CDR3 sequence reads: CASSPGQGRGYTF. The CDR3 DNA sequence: TGTGCCAGCAGTCCCGGACAGGGACGTGGCTACACCTTC.

V and J are TRBV3-1 (or the pseudogene TRBV3-2) and TRBJ2-1, with D perhaps TRBD2 (5 bases). Germline V gene sequence: CDR1 LGHDT, CDR2 YNNKEL (reference sequence). Trimming took 3 bases from V and 5 from J, leaving 14 bases between them. The CDR3 runs to 15 residues. The CDR3 region has the DNA TGTGCCAGCAGCCAGACCCAAGTGAGGGACAATGAGCAGTTCTTC. Translation: CASSQTQVRDNEQFF.

The chain recombines TRBV12-3 or TRBV12-4 with TRBJ1-5; D is unclear. This CDR3 spans 12 amino acids. Trimming stripped 3 bases from V and 6 bases from J, with 6 bases between. The CDR3 DNA reads as TGTGCCAGCAGTTTGATGGGTCAGCCCCAGCATTTT. Translating it yields CASSLMGQPQHF.

This rearrangement joins TRBV7-2 to TRBJ1-1; possible D gene TRBD1, 5 bases. The CDR3 extends over 14 amino acids. Trimming pared 2 bases from V and 7 bases from J, leaving 14 bases between. Germline V CDR1 and CDR2: SGHTA, FQGNSA. In nucleotides, the CDR3 is TGTGCCAGCAGCTTACTCGGCAGGGTCGGTGAAGCTTTCTTT. As protein: CASSLLGRVGEAFF.

This clone was observed a handful of times. This chain connects TRBV5-6 to TRBJ2-6; 7 nucleotides agree with TRBD2. This CDR3 contains 17 residues. Germline V lookup: CDR1 SGHDT, CDR2 YYEEEE. Unmatched junction bases numbered 6, after V lost 3 bases and J lost 0 bases. The CDR3 bases are TGTGCCAGCAGCTGGGGAGGGAGTCGCTCTGGGGCCAACGTCCTGACTTTC. Amino acids: CASSWGGSRSGANVLTF.

This chain joins TRBV5-1 and TRBJ1-2; D remains unclear. In germline, CDR1 is SGHRS, CDR2 YFSETQ. The CDR3 runs 13 residues. Trimming stripped 5 bases from V and 4 bases from J, with 12 bases between. CDR3 nucleotide sequence: TGCGCCAGCAGACTCGACGAGTCCTATGGCTACACCTTC. Translated, it gives CASRLDESYGYTF.

The chain carries TRBV20-1 and TRBJ2-3; no clear D. Germline CDR1 and CDR2: DFQATT and SNEGSKA (reference sequence). CDR3 size: 14 residues. V shed 3 bases and J shed 4 bases, with 14 bases lying between them. CDR3 residues: CSASSSHGADTQYF. CDR3 bases: TGCAGTGCTAGTTCTAGTCACGGCGCAGATACGCAGTATTTT.

J is TRBJ2-6 and V is TRBV5-5; no reliable D call. Per germline, CDR1 SGHKS and CDR2 YYEKEE (reference sequence). CDR3 size: 13 residues. V was pared by 1 base and J by 4 bases, with 3 bases between. The CDR3 coding sequence is TGTGCCAGCAGCTTGAACGGGGCCAACGTCCTGACTTTC. The encoded protein is CASSLNGANVLTF.

This clone was detected only a few times. The CDR3 nucleotides read TGTGCCATCAGGACTAGCGGAGATTACAATGAGCAGTTCTTC. Its translation: CAIRTSGDYNEQFF. The chain has TRBV10-3 and TRBJ2-1, with 9 bases aligning to TRBD2. The length of the CDR3 is 14 residues. Germline V gene lookup returns CDR1 ENHRY and CDR2 SYGVKD. Losses at the gene ends were 6 bases for V and 4 bases for J; bases not matched to a gene: 4.

This chain uses TRBV21-1 with TRBJ1-1. TRBV21-1 is shown as a pseudogene. This CDR3 has 18 residues. In nucleotides, the CDR3 is TGTGCCAGCAGCGCTCGTCCCCCGCCGGGGGCCGCGGACACTGAAGCTTTCTTT. Translation gives CASSARPPPGAADTEAFF.

The rearrangement links TRBV25-1 to TRBJ2-7, with 7 bases that match TRBD1. J lost 4 bases, V lost 1 base, and 7 bases had no gene match. The CDR3 contains 15 residues. CDR1 is MGHDK and CDR2 is SYGVNS in the germline V gene. CDR3 sequence (DNA): TGTGCCAGCAGTGAATGGAAGGGGGCCGTATACGAGCAGTACTTC. Translation: CASSEWKGAVYEQYF.

The chain couples TRBV9 to TRBJ2-7; 9 bases fit TRBD1. The germline V gene encodes CDR1 SGDLS and CDR2 YYNGEE. The CDR3 has 15 amino acids. Trimming removed 7 bases from V and 0 bases from J; junction bases left unmatched: 8. The CDR3 region has the DNA TGTGCCAGCGCCTCAGGGACAGGGTTCTCCTACGAGCAGTACTTC. As protein: CASASGTGFSYEQYF.

This sequence joins TRBV2 and TRBJ2-5, with TRBD1 matching 10 bases. The CDR3 loop spans 15 amino acids. The V gene end was trimmed by 10 bases and the J gene end by 3 bases; junction bases not matched to a gene: 11. From germline, CDR1 is SNHLY and CDR2 FYNNEI. The CDR3 is CATESAGQGKETQYF. The CDR3 region has the DNA TGTGCCACGGAGTCCGCGGGACAGGGGAAAGAGACCCAGTACTTC.

The chain is built from TRBV2 and TRBJ2-7, with a possible D match to TRBD2 (5 bases). The CDR3 consists of 11 residues. From germline, CDR1 is SNHLY and CDR2 FYNNEI. V lost 3 bases and J 11 bases, leaving 11 bases between the germline ends. The CDR3 protein is CASSDGVRKYF. CDR3 DNA: TGTGCCAGCAGTGACGGGGTAAGGAAGTACTTC.

V and J are TRBV2 and TRBJ2-2; weak D call: TRBD1 (6 bases). The CDR3 consists of 14 residues. The V end lost 8 bases, the J end lost 5 bases, and 15 bases lay between the germline ends. CDR1 is SNHLY, CDR2 FYNNEI, per germline. The CDR3 region has the DNA TGTGCCAGCGTACTTACAGGGAAAACCGGGGAGCTGTTTTTT. Protein product: CASVLTGKTGELFF.

The chain recombines TRBV6-5 with TRBJ1-2; TRBD1 matches 8 bases. Germline V lookup: CDR1 MNHEY, CDR2 SVGAGI. The CDR3 loop spans 11 amino acids. CDR3 nucleotides: TGTGCGGGACAGGCCAACTATGGCTACACCTTC. It encodes CAGQANYGYTF.

V gene TRBV28 combines with J gene TRBJ1-1; D gene uncertain. The ends were cut back, 4 bases at V and 4 bases at J, with 7 bases in the middle. The CDR3 spans 12 residues. Germline CDR1 and CDR2: MDHEN and SYDVKM. DNA for the CDR3: TGTGCCAGCAGTTCCCAGCCCACTGAAGCTTTCTTT. Encoded protein: CASSSQPTEAFF.